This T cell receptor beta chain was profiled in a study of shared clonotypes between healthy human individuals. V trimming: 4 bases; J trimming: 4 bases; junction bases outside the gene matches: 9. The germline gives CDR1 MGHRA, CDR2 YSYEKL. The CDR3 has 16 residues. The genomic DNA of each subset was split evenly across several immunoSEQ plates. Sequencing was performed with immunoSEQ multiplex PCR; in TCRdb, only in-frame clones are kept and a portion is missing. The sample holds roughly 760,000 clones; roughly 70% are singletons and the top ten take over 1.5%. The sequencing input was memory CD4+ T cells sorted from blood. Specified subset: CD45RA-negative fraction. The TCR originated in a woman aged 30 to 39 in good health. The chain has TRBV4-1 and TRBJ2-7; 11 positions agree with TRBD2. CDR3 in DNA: TGCGCCAGCAGCCGAGAGATGACTAGCGGGACGTACGAGCAGTACTTC. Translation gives CASSREMTSGTYEQYF.